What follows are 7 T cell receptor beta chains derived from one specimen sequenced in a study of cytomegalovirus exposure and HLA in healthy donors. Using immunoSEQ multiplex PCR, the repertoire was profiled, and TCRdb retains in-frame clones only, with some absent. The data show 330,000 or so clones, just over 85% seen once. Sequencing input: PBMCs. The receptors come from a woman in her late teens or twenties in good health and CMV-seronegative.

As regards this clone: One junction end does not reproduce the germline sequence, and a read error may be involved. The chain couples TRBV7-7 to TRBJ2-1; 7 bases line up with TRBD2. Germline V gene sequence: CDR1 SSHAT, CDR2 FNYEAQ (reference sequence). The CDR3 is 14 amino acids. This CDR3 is CASSPRGGSDEQFF. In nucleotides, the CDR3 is TGTGCTAGCAGCCCCCGGGGAGGGAGCGATGAGCAGTTCTTC. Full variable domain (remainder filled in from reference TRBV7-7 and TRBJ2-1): GAGVSQSPRYKVTKRGQDVTLRCDPISSHATLYWYQQALGQGPEFLTYFNYEAQPDKSGLPSDRFSAERPEGSISTLTIQRTEQRDSAMYRCASSPRGGSDEQFFGPGTRLTVL.

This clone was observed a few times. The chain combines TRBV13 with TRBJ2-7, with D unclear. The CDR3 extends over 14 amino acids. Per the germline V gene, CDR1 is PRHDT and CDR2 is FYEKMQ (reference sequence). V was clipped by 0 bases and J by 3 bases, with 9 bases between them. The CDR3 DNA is TGTGCCAGCAGCTTAGGGCTAGAAAGCTACGAGCAGTACTTC. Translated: CASSLGLESYEQYF.

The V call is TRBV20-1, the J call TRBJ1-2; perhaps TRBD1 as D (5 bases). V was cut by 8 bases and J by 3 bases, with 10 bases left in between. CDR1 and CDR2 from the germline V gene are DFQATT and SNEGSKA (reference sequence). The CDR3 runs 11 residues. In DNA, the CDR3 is TGCAGTCACGGAGGGGACTATGGCTACACCTTC. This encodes CSHGGDYGYTF.

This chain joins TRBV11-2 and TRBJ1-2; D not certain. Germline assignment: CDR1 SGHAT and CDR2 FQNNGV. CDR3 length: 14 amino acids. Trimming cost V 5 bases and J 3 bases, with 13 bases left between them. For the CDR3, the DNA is TGTGCCAGCAGCCCGTCTGGACTCCACTATGGCTACACCTTC. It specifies CASSPSGLHYGYTF. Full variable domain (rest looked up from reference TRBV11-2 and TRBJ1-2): EAGVAQSPRYKIIEKRQSVAFWCNPISGHATLYWYQQILGQGPKLLIQFQNNGVVDDSQLPKDRFSAERLKGVDSTLKIQPAKLEDSAVYLCASSPSGLHYGYTFGSGTRLTVV.

CDR3 bases: TGTGCCATCAGCCCCGGAGGGCTAGTTGGCGAGCAGTACTTC. It translates to CAISPGGLVGEQYF. The chain couples TRBV10-3 to TRBJ2-7; a weak D match, TRBD2 (6 bases). V was cut by 6 bases and J by 6 bases, with 18 bases left in between. Germline V gene lookup returns CDR1 ENHRY and CDR2 SYGVKD. The CDR3 totals 14 residues.

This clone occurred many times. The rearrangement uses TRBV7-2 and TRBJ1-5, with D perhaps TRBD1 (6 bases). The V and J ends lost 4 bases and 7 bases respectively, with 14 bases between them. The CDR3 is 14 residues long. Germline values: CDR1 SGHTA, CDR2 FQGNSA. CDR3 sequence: CASSSDSPRQPQHF. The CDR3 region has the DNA TGTGCCAGCAGCTCGGACAGCCCTAGGCAGCCCCAGCATTTT.

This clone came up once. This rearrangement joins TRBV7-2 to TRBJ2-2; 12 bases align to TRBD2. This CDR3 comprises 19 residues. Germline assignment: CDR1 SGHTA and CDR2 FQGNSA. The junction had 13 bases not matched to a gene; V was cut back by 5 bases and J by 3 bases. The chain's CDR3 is CASSINPPGLAGYTGELFF. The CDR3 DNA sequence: TGTGCCAGCAGCATTAATCCTCCGGGACTAGCGGGTTACACCGGGGAGCTGTTTTTT.